The sample holds a few counts of the clone carrying this T cell receptor (beta chain). What it binds is unknown. The sample comes from a study of shared clonotypes between healthy human individuals. Findings and caveats of the study: Specimens sampled were limited to blood, with tissue repertoires likely differing. Generally, naive subsets (rather than memory subsets) showed larger estimated richness.

Germline lookup yields CDR1 KGHSH and CDR2 LQKENI. The CDR3 covers 14 residues. V lost 3 bases to trimming and J lost 5 bases; unmatched junction nucleotides: 4. The sorted-subset replicate PCRs were given about 200 ng DNA, which is roughly 30,000 T cell genomes. Libraries were prepared by immunoSEQ multiplex PCR; TCRdb keeps only in-frame clonotypes and omits some of them. The table records about 980,000 clones, 76% of them present only once. Material: memory CD4+ T cells sorted from blood. Stated subset: CD45RA-negative fraction. This TCR was sampled from a man younger than 30 in good health. This chain uses TRBV18 with TRBJ1-5; TRBD1 aligns across 7 bases. CDR3 amino acids: CASSPTGLDQPQHF. For the CDR3, the DNA is TGTGCCAGCTCACCGACAGGGTTGGATCAGCCCCAGCATTTT.